This entry describes one T cell receptor beta chain. Its binding antigen is unknown. Per-base quality was not reported, and no clone a single base away is much larger than it. TCRbeta CDR3 regions were amplified from genomic DNA by means of the immunoSEQ Assay, a bias-controlled multiplex PCR. Concerning the study's data processing: Nucleated cell counts per sample were estimated from amplification of reference gene primers within the assay. To quantify the absolute abundance of each unique TCRbeta CDR3 rearrangement, sequence reads were collapsed and filtered. For each sample, productive Simpson clonality was calculated as the square root of Simpson's diversity index over productive rearrangements. TCRdb limited this immuneACCESS table to in-frame rearrangements with V and J called. A share of clones is missing; checked studies link under half to unresolved V genes, and the rest is unexplained. The V and J calls and clone size are taken from that table; D and trimming were inferred from the DNA. This sample has over 150,000 clones in its table, and roughly four fifths of those were observed once. Jointly, the top ten make up about 8.3% of the sample.

This record comes from a study of blood T cell repertoires in COVID-19 (TCRdb year 2020). Study-level background: The collaborator samples originated in the United States, Italy and Spain and spanned the acute and convalescent phases of COVID-19. The prospective study material was composed of cDNA or gDNA derived from T cells, B-cell-depleted T cells, or PBMCs. The dataset comprised deeply sampled blood TCRbeta repertoires from subjects exposed to, actively infected with, or recovered from COVID-19. The repertoires were released in a freely available public database meant as a resource for research on the immune response to SARS-CoV-2. Samples were obtained from the ongoing ImmuneRACE study (first 160 participants) and from about 1,300 subjects provided by 6 global collaborators. Sample metadata almost always included a de-identified subject ID, COVID-19 status, age in years and sex. Where available, HLA class I and class II types were taken from metadata supplied by the sample provider and were not determined by assay-based typing.

General conclusions and limits of the study: Clinical and demographic metadata were provided uncurated, with the amount varying by source and participant.

V and J are trimmed by 6 bases and 6 bases, and the gene matches miss 11 bases of the junction. Per the germline V gene (reference sequence), MNHNY is the CDR1 and SVGAGI is the CDR2. Reading from cysteine to phenylalanine, the CDR3 counts 15 amino acids. The sequence is cut down to CDR3 DNA, 45 bases in frame from base 1. One collaborating source in Seattle enrolled patients during active infection and followed them longitudinally through the course of disease. Whole blood was collected in K2EDTA tubes by collaborating institutions according to the institutions' own protocols. For TCRbeta analysis, collaborators shipped samples as frozen whole blood, isolated PBMCs, or DNA extracted from either of those sample types.

Sequenced material: peripheral blood. The sequence came from a woman in her 70s with COVID-19, enrolled during active disease. The rearranged chain carries TRBV6-6 and TRBJ2-1; TRBD2 lines up with 7 middle nucleotides. At the DNA level, the sequence is TGTGCCAGCAGAGGCACGGGGGAGGGCGGCAATGAGCAGTTCTTC. This sequence encodes CASRGTGEGGNEQFF.